This T cell receptor beta chain was found in a study of CD8 T cells in ankylosing spondylitis. The study, taken as a whole, reports: For ankylosing spondylitis blood, a TCR beta motif of about 8 highly homologous variants appeared characteristic.

The junction had 11 bases not matched to a gene; V was cut back by 3 bases and J by 6 bases. The CDR3 totals 15 residues. Germline assignment: CDR1 DFQATT and CDR2 SNEGSKA (reference sequence). TCRdb called the 5' RACE reads again in MiXCR, with one record for every CDR3 protein. Among 250,000 to 400,000 distinct CDR3 sequences listed, around 10% were seen once. This clonotype came up many times. Antigen: not known. The V and J genes are TRBV20-1 and TRBJ2-1; TRBD2 matches at 7 bases. The sequencing input was blood, either unsorted or a sorted T cell fraction (not recorded which). The receptor's source is a female donor with ankylosing spondylitis or in good health (not recorded which). CDR3 in DNA: TGCAGTGCTAGGACGGGAGCGGGAATGGTCAATGAGCAGTTCTTC. Translation gives CSARTGAGMVNEQFF.